These T cell receptor beta chains were read from a single sample in a study of vaccination effects on CD4 cells after COVID-19. Profiled with immunoSEQ multiplex PCR; TCRdb holds only in-frame clones, not every one. The sample consists of roughly 46,000 clones, 74% of them appearing once. For these receptors, no antigen is known. The starting material was CD4+ T cells from PBMCs cultured with HCoV-OC43 spike peptides, obtained after COVID-19 vaccination. Every receptor here comes from a human donor who received a COVID-19 vaccine. CDR3s include the opening cysteine and the closing phenylalanine or tryptophan. D genes are given only for firm matches. Clone size is given for some rows only: seen once, a few or many times, or a class if the clone is expanded.

J gene,V gene,clone size,D gene,CDR3 DNA,CDR3 protein
TRBJ2-1,TRBV3-1/TRBV3-2,-,-,TGTGCCAGCAGCCAACATACATACCCCGGAGGGCCCTCAGGCAATGAGCAGTTCTTC,CASSQHTYPGGPSGNEQFF
TRBJ2-3,TRBV5-4,-,-,TGTGCCAGCAGCCGCGTGGGGGGGGGCCTTACAGATACGCAGTATTTT,CASSRVGGGLTDTQYF
TRBJ2-5,TRBV30,-,-,TGTGCCTGGAGTGTACGCGGGGGCTTGGGGACCCAGTACTTC,CAWSVRGGLGTQYF
TRBJ2-5,TRBV5-1,-,-,TGCGCCAGCAGCTTGGCCCCGGGGGGACAGGAAGAGACCCAGTACTTC,CASSLAPGGQEETQYF
TRBJ2-5,TRBV2,few,TRBD1,TGTGCCAGCAGTAAGGGACAGGGAGGACAAGAGACCCAGTACTTC,CASSKGQGGQETQYF
TRBJ2-3,TRBV7-9,-,TRBD1,TGTGCCAGCAGCTTAGTGGGACAGGACACAGATACGCAGTATTTT,CASSLVGQDTDTQYF
TRBJ2-3,TRBV4-1,-,TRBD2,TGCGCCAGCAGCCAAGATCGGTCACTAGCGGGCACAGATACGCAGTATTTT,CASSQDRSLAGTDTQYF
TRBJ2-5,TRBV30,-,TRBD2,TGTGCCTGGAGTGCATCGTTACTAGCGGGGGGGAAAGAGACCCAGTACTTC,CAWSASLLAGGKETQYF
TRBJ2-3,TRBV3-1/TRBV3-2,-,TRBD2,TGTGCCAGCAGCCGGATGGGGACTAGCGGGGGGGTGAGCACAGATACGCAGTATTTT,CASSRMGTSGGVSTDTQYF
TRBJ1-1,TRBV19,-,-,TGTGCCAGTAGTCTTAGTTCTTGGGGGGGCACTGAAGCTTTCTTT,CASSLSSWGGTEAFF
TRBJ2-3,TRBV19,once,TRBD2,TGTGCCAGTAGTCTCGGACTAGCGGGGAACCCCACAGATACGCAGTATTTT,CASSLGLAGNPTDTQYF
TRBJ1-1,TRBV19,-,-,TGTGCCAGTAGTAGACAGACAGACACTGAAGCTTTCTTT,CASSRQTDTEAFF
TRBJ1-3,TRBV9,-,-,TGTGCCAGCAGCGACCCCGGGGACGGAAACACCATATATTTT,CASSDPGDGNTIYF
TRBJ1-2,TRBV5-1,-,-,TGCGCCAGCAGTGAGACAGATAACTATGGCTACACCTTC,CASSETDNYGYTF
TRBJ2-2,TRBV5-6,-,-,TGTGCCAGCAGCAGACAGGTTTTAACCGGGGAGCTGTTTTTT,CASSRQVLTGELFF
TRBJ1-3,TRBV5-1,few,TRBD1,TGCGCCAGCAGCACAGGGGACCCTGGAAACACCATATATTTT,CASSTGDPGNTIYF
TRBJ2-1,TRBV29-1,few,-,TGCAGCGTCGATCAGCAGTTCTTC,CSVDQQFF
TRBJ2-7,TRBV4-2,-,TRBD2,TGTGCCAGCAGCCAAGAGGGGACTAGCGGGAATTCCTACGAGCAGTACTTC,CASSQEGTSGNSYEQYF
TRBJ2-2,TRBV3-1/TRBV3-2,-,-,TGTGCCAGCAGCCTGCAGGGGCCCGGGGAGCTGTTTTTT,CASSLQGPGELFF
TRBJ2-3,TRBV19,-,-,TGTGCCAGTAGTGTCAAAAAGACAGGCGCAGATACGCAGTATTTT,CASSVKKTGADTQYF
TRBJ2-2,TRBV18,once,-,TGTGCCAGCTCACAAAGGAACACCGGGGAGCTGTTTTTT,CASSQRNTGELFF
TRBJ2-7,TRBV4-2,-,TRBD2,TGTGCCAGCAGCCGCCCGACTAGCGGCTTAGGGGAGCAGTACTTC,CASSRPTSGLGEQYF
TRBJ1-5,TRBV13,-,-,TGTGCCAGCAGCTTAGGCCCCAGGGTGGTGCAGCCCCAGCATTTT,CASSLGPRVVQPQHF
TRBJ2-5,TRBV5-1,-,-,TGCGCCAGCAGCTTGGCTGGGACTCTCCAAGAGACCCAGTACTTC,CASSLAGTLQETQYF
TRBJ2-2,TRBV27,-,-,TGTGCCAGCAGCCCGACAGAGAACACCGGGGAGCTGTTTTTT,CASSPTENTGELFF
TRBJ1-1,TRBV5-1,-,-,TGCGCCAGCAGCTCGACTACAGGGTACACTGAAGCTTTCTTT,CASSSTTGYTEAFF
TRBJ2-2,TRBV19,-,TRBD1,TGTGCCAGTAGCACGACAGCAGGGGGCTACACCGGGGAGCTGTTTTTT,CASSTTAGGYTGELFF
TRBJ1-2,TRBV7-2,-,TRBD1,TGTGCCAGCAGCTCCATTACAGGGGGCTATGGCTACACCTTC,CASSSITGGYGYTF
TRBJ2-5,TRBV6-5,few,TRBD2,TGTGCCAGCAGTTACGGTCCCGGGCGGGGGCAAGAGACCCAGTACTTC,CASSYGPGRGQETQYF
TRBJ1-6,TRBV19,-,TRBD1,TGTGCCAGTAGTGCCGGGACAGGGTTTCATTCACCCCTCCACTTT,CASSAGTGFHSPLHF
TRBJ2-1,TRBV12-3/TRBV12-4,-,-,TGTGCCAGCAGCCCAACTAGGAACAATGAGCAGTTCTTC,CASSPTRNNEQFF
TRBJ2-1,TRBV11-2,-,TRBD2,TGTGCCAGCAGCCCTAGCGGGGGGGTTAGTGAGCAGTTCTTC,CASSPSGGVSEQFF
TRBJ1-2,TRBV7-2,-,-,TGTGCCAGCAGCCAGTTCGGGGTCGGCTATGGCTACACCTTC,CASSQFGVGYGYTF
TRBJ2-3,TRBV18,-,-,TGTGCCAGCTCACCGATCTCAGATGGAGATACGCAGTATTTT,CASSPISDGDTQYF
TRBJ1-5,TRBV4-2,-,-,TGTGCCAGCAGCAGTCAAGCCGGGACCGCACATCAGCCCCAGCATTTT,CASSSQAGTAHQPQHF
TRBJ1-1,TRBV9,few,-,TGTGCCAGCAGCGTAGTGGGCAGGACGAACACTGAAGCTTTCTTT,CASSVVGRTNTEAFF
TRBJ2-5,TRBV6-5,-,-,TGTGCCAGCAGTTTAACAGGTCGACTTCAAGAGACCCAGTACTTC,CASSLTGRLQETQYF
TRBJ2-7,TRBV5-4,-,TRBD1,TGTGCCAGCAGCCAGAGGGGACAGGGATTCTACGAGCAGTACTTC,CASSQRGQGFYEQYF
TRBJ2-5,TRBV15,once,TRBD2,TGTGCCACCAGCAGGGGTCTAGCGGGAGGAGAGACCCAGTACTTC,CATSRGLAGGETQYF
TRBJ2-2,TRBV15,-,-,TGTGCCACCAGCAGAGATCTGAGCGCCACCGGGGAGCTGTTTTTT,CATSRDLSATGELFF
TRBJ2-6,TRBV4-2,-,TRBD1,TGTGCCAGCAGCGAGGGGGACAGACCCTCTGGGGCCAACGTCCTGACTTTC,CASSEGDRPSGANVLTF